This TCR beta chain was recorded in a study of cytomegalovirus exposure and HLA in healthy donors. General study findings and limits: Available immune exposure information was restricted to CMV serostatus only. Associated with cytomegalovirus, according to the listing, were some 180 TCR beta chains.

On this clone: No antigen is known for it.

Both 60 Vbeta primers and 13 Jbeta primers went into the PCR. Clones were sequenced by immunoSEQ multiplex PCR, and TCRdb holds only the in-frame ones, with some missing. The data show 130,000 or so clones, around 80% seen once. The source material was PBMCs. This TCR was sampled from a woman between 18 and 30 years old in good health and CMV-seronegative.

CDR3 nucleotides: TGTGCCAGCAGTGAAGCGCGGGCCGAGACTAGCGTCGCGAGTGCGCAGTACTTC. Translation: CASSEARAETSVASAQYF. V usage is TRBV6-1 and J usage is TRBJ2-7; TRBD2 aligns across 8 bases. Germline CDR1 MNHNS, CDR2 SASEGT. This CDR3 is built from 18 residues. V dropped 0 bases and J dropped 9; count of bases not matched to a gene: 19.